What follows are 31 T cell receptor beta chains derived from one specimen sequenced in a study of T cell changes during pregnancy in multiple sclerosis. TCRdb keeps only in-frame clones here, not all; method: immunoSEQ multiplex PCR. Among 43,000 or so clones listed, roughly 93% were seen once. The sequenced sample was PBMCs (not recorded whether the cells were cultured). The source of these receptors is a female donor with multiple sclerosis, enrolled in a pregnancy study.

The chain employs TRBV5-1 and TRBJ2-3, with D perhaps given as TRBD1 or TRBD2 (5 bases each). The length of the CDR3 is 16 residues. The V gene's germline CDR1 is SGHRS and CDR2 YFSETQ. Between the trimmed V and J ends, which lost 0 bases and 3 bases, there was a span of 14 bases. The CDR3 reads CASSLARDESTDTQYF. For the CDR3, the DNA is TGCGCCAGCAGCTTGGCCAGGGACGAGAGTACAGATACGCAGTATTTT.

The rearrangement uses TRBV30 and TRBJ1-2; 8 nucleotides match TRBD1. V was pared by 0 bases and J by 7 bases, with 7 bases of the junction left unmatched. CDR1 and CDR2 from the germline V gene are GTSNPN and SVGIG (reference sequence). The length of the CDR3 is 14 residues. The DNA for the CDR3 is TGTGCCTGGAGTGTTTTGGCAGGGGGCTTTGGCTACACCTTC. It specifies CAWSVLAGGFGYTF.

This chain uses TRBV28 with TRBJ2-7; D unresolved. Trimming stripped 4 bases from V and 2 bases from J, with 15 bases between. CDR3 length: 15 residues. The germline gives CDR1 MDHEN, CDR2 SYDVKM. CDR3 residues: CASSYLFPPAYEQYF. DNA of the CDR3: TGTGCCAGCAGTTATCTATTCCCCCCCGCCTACGAGCAGTACTTC.

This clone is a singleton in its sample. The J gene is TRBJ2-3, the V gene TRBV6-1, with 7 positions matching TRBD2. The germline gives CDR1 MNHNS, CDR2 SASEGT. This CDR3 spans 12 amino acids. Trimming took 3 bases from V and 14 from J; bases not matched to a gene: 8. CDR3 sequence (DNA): TGTGCCAGCAGTGACCCGGGACTAATTCCGTATTTT. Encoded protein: CASSDPGLIPYF.

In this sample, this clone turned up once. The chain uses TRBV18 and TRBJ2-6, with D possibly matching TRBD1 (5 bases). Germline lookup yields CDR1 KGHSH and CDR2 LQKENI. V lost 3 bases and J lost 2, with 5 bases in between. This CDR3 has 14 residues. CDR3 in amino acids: CASSPTAGANVLTF. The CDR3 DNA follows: TGTGCCAGCTCACCGACAGCTGGGGCCAACGTCCTGACTTTC.

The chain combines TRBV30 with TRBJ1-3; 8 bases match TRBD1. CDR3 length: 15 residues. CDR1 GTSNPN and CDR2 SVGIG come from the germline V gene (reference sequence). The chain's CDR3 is CAHPGQGTSGNTIYF. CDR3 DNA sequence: TGTGCTCACCCAGGACAGGGAACGTCTGGAAACACCATATATTTT.

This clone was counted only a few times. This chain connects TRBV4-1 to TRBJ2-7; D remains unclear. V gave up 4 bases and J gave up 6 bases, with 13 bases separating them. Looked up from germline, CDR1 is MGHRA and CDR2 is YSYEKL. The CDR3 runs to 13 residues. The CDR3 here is CASSPLDPAEQYF. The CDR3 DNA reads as TGCGCCAGCAGCCCTTTAGACCCTGCCGAGCAGTACTTC.

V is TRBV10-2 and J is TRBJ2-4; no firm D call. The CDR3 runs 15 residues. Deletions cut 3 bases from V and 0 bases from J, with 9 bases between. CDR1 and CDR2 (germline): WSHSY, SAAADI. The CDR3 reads CASSDWAIAKNIQYF. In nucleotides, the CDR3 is TGCGCCAGCAGTGATTGGGCAATAGCCAAAAACATTCAGTACTTC.

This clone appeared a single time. The CDR3 sequence: CASSQAALSYNEQFF. In nucleotides, the CDR3 is TGCGCCAGCAGCCAAGCTGCACTATCCTACAATGAGCAGTTCTTC. V and J are TRBV4-1 and TRBJ2-1; no clear D gene. V lost 1 base and J lost 1, with 8 bases in between. The V gene's germline CDR1 is MGHRA and CDR2 YSYEKL. This CDR3 comprises 15 residues.

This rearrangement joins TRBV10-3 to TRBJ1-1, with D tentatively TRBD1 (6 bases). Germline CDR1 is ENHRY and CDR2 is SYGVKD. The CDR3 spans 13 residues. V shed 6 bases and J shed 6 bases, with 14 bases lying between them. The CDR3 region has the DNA TGTGCCATCAGCGGCAGGACAGTCTCTGAAGCTTTCTTT. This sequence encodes CAISGRTVSEAFF.

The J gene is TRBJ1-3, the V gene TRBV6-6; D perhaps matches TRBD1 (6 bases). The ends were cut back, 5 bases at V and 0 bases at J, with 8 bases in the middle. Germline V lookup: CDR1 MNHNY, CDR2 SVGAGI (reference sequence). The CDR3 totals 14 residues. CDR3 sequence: CASSPTGSGNTIYF. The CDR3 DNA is TGTGCCAGCAGTCCGACAGGCTCTGGAAACACCATATATTTT.

The CDR3 coding sequence is TGTGCCAGTAGTATCCCCTCCCACAGGGCAGGTGAGCAGTTCTTC. Translation: CASSIPSHRAGEQFF. The chain uses TRBV19 and TRBJ2-1; the D gene is possibly TRBD1 (6 bases). Per germline, CDR1 LNHDA and CDR2 SQIVND (reference sequence). V was trimmed by 3 bases and J by 9 bases, leaving 18 bases between them. CDR3 length: 15 amino acids.

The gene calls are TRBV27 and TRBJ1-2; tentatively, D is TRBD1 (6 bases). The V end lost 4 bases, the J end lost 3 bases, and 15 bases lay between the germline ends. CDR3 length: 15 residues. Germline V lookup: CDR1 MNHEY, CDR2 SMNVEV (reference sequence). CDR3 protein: CASSYLAGEYYGYTF. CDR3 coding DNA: TGTGCCAGCAGTTATCTGGCAGGGGAATACTATGGCTACACCTTC.

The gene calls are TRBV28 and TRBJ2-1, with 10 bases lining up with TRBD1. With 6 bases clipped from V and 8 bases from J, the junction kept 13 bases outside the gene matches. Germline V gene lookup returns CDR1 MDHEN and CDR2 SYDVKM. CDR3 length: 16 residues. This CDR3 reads CASRLLSGQGIDEQFF. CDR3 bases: TGTGCCAGCAGACTATTGTCGGGACAGGGGATCGATGAGCAGTTCTTC.

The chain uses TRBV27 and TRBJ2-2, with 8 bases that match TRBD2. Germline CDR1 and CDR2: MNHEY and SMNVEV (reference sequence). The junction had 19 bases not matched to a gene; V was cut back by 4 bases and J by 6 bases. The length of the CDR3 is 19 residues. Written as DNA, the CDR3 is TGTGCCAGCAGTTCCGCCGGACTCGGTTCGACGGGAGGGCCCGGGGAGCTGTTTTTT. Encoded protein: CASSSAGLGSTGGPGELFF.

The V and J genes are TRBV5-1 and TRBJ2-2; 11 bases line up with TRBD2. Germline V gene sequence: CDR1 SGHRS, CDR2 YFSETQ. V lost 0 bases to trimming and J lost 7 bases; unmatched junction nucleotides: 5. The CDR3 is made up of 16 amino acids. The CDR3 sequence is CASSLDLAGGGGELFF. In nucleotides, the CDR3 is TGCGCCAGCAGCTTGGACCTAGCGGGAGGTGGCGGGGAGCTGTTTTTT.

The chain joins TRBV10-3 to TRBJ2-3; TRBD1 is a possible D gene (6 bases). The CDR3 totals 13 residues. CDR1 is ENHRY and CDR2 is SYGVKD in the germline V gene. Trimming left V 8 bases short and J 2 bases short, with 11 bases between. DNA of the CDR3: TGTGCCATCGAGGGGGACCACACAGATACGCAGTATTTT. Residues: CAIEGDHTDTQYF.

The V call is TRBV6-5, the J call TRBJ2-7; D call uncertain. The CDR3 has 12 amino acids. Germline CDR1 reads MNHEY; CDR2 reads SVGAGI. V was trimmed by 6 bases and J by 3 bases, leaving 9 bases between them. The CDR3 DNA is TGTGCCAGCAGCGAATCCCACTACGAGCAGTACTTC. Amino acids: CASSESHYEQYF.

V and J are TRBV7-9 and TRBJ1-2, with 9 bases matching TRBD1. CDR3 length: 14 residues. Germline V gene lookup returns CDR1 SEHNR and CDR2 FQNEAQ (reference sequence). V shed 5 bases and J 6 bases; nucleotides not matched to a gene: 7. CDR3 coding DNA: TGTGCCAGCAGCCGGCGGGACAGGGTACATGGCTACACCTTC. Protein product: CASSRRDRVHGYTF.

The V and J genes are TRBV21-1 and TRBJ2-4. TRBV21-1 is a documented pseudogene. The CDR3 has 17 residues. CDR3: CASSWWIATARKNIQYF. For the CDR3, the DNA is TGTGCCAGCAGCTGGTGGATAGCTACAGCAAGAAAAAACATTCAGTACTTC.

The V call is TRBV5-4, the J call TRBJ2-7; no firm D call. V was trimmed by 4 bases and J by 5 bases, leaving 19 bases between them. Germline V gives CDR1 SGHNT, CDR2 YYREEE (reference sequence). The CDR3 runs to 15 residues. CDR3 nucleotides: TGTGCCAGCAGCATTGGAGCTGCTGGCGCGAACGAGCAGTACTTC. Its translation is CASSIGAAGANEQYF.

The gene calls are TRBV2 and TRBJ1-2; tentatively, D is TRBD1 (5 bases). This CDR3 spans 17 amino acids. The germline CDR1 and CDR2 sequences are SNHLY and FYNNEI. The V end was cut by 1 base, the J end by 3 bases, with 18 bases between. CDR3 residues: CASSEDRGGITHYGYTF. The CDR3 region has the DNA TGTGCCAGCAGTGAAGATAGGGGAGGCATAACTCACTATGGCTACACCTTC.

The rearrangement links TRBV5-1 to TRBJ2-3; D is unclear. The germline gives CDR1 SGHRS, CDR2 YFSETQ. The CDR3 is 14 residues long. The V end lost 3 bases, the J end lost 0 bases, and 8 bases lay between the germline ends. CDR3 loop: CASSSTGSTDTQYF. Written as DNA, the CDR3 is TGCGCCAGCAGCTCCACGGGTAGCACAGATACGCAGTATTTT.

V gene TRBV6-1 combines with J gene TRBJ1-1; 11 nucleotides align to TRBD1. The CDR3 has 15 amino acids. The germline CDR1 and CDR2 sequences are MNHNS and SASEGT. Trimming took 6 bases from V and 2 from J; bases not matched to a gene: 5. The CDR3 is CASRPDRGRNTEAFF. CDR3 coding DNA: TGTGCCAGCAGGCCGGACAGGGGGCGAAACACTGAAGCTTTCTTT.

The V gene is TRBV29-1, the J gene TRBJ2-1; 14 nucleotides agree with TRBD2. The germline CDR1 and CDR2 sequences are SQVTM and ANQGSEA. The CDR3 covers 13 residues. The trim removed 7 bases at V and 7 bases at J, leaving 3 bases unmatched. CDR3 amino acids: CSAGLAGVNEQFF. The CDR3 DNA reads TGCAGCGCGGGACTAGCGGGAGTGAATGAGCAGTTCTTC.

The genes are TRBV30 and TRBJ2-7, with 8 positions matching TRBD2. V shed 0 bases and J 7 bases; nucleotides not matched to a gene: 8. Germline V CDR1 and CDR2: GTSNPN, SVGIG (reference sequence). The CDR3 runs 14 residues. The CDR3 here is CAWSVLAGGWEQYF. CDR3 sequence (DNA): TGTGCCTGGAGTGTACTGGCGGGAGGCTGGGAGCAGTACTTC. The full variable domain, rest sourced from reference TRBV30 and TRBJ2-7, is SQTIHQWPATLVQPVGSPLSLECTVEGTSNPNLYWYRQAAGRGLQLLFYSVGIGQISSEVPQNLSASRPQDRQFILSSKKLLLSDSGFYLCAWSVLAGGWEQYFGPGTRLTVT.

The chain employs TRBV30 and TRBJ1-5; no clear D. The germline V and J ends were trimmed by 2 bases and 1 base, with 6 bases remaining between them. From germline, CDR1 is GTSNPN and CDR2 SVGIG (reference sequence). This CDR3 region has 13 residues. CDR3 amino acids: CAWSPDSNQPQHF. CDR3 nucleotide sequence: TGTGCCTGGAGTCCTGACAGCAATCAGCCCCAGCATTTT.

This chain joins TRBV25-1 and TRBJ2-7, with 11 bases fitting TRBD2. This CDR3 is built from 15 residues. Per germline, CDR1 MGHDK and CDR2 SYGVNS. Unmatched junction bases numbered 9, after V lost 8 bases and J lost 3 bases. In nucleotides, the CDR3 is TGTGCCAGCGGGGAACTAGCGGGAGATGGCTACGAGCAGTACTTC. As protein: CASGELAGDGYEQYF.

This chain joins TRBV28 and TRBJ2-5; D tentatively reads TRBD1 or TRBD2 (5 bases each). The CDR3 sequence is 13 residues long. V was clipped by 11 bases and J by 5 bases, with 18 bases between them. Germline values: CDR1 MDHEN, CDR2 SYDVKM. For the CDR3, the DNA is TGTGCCGTAACCGGGACGGTTGGGGAGACCCAGTACTTC. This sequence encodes CAVTGTVGETQYF. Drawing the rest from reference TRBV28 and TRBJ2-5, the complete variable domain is DVKVTQSSRYLVKRTGEKVFLECVQDMDHENMFWYRQDPGLGLRLIYFSYDVKMKEKGDIPEGYSVSREKKERFSLILESASTNQTSMYLCAVTGTVGETQYFGPGTRLLVL.

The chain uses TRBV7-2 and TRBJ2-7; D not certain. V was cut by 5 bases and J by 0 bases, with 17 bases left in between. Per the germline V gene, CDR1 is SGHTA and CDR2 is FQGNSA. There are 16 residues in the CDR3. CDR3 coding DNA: TGTGCCAGCAGCGCTCGACTCTTCAAGAGCTCCTACGAGCAGTACTTC. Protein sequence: CASSARLFKSSYEQYF.

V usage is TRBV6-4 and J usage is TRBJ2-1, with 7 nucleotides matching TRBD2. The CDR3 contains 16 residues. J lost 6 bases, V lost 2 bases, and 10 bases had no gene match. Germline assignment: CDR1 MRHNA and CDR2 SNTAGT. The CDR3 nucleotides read TGTGCCAGCAGTGACCCAACTTGGGGGGGAGGCAATGAGCAGTTCTTC. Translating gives CASSDPTWGGGNEQFF.